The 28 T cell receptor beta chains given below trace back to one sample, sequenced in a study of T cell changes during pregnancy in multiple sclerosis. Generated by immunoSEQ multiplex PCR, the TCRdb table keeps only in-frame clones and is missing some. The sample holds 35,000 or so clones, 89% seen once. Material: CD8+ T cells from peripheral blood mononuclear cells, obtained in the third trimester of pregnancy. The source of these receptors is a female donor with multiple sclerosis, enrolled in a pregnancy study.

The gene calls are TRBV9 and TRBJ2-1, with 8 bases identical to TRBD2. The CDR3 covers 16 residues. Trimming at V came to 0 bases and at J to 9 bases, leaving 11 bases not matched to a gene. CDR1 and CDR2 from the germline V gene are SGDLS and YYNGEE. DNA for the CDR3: TGTGCCAGCAGCGTAGTGGAAGTAGCGGGGTTTTTTGAGCAGTTCTTC. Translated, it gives CASSVVEVAGFFEQFF.

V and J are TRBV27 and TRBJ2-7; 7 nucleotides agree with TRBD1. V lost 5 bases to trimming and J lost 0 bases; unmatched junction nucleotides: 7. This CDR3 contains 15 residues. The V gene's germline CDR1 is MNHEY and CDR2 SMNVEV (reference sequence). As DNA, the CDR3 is TGTGCCAGCAGTCTCAGGGGGATGAGCTCCTACGAGCAGTACTTC. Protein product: CASSLRGMSSYEQYF.

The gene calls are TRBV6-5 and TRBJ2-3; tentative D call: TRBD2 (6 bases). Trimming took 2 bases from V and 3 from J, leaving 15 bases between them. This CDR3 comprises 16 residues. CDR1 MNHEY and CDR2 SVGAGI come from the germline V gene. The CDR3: CASSYKLRDLTDTQYF. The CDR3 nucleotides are TGTGCCAGCAGTTACAAACTCCGGGACTTAACAGATACGCAGTATTTT.

This chain's CDR3 is CASSEVRTFSYEQYF. The CDR3 coding sequence is TGTGCCAGCAGTGAAGTTAGGACATTCTCCTACGAGCAGTACTTC. The chain carries TRBV6-1 and TRBJ2-7; weak D call: TRBD1 (5 bases). The V end was cut by 1 base, the J end by 0 bases, with 10 bases between. Germline V gene sequence: CDR1 MNHNS, CDR2 SASEGT. The CDR3 length is 15 residues.

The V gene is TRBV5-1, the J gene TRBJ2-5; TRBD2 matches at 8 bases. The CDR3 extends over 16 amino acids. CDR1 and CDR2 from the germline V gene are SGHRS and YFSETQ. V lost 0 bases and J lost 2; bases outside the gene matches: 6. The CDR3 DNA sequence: TGCGCCAGCAGCTTGGCCGGAGCGGGGGCACAAGAGACCCAGTACTTC. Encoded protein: CASSLAGAGAQETQYF.

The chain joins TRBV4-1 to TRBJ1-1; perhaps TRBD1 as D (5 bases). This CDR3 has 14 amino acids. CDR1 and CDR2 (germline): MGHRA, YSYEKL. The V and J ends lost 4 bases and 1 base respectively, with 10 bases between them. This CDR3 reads CASSLGTANTEAFF. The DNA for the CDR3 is TGCGCCAGCAGCCTAGGGACTGCGAACACTGAAGCTTTCTTT.

CDR3 loop: CASSPGGYEQYF. The CDR3 nucleotides are TGCGCCAGCAGCCCAGGGGGATACGAGCAGTACTTC. The chain has TRBV4-1 and TRBJ2-7; TRBD1 matches 7 bases. V shed 4 bases, J shed 4 bases, and the junction held 1 base outside the gene matches. The CDR3 spans 12 residues. CDR1 is MGHRA, CDR2 YSYEKL, per germline.

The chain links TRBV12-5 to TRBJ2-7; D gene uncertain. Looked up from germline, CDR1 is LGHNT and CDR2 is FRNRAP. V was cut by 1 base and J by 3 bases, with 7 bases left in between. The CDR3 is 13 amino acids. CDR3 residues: CASGLGQFYEQYF. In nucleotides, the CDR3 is TGTGCTAGTGGTTTGGGCCAGTTCTACGAGCAGTACTTC.

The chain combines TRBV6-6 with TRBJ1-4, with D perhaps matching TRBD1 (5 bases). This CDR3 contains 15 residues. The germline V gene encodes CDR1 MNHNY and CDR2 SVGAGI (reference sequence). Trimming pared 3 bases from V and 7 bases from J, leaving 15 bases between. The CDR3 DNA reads TGTGCCAGCAGTTATTCGGAGGGGCTCTTTGAAAAACTGTTTTTT. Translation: CASSYSEGLFEKLFF.

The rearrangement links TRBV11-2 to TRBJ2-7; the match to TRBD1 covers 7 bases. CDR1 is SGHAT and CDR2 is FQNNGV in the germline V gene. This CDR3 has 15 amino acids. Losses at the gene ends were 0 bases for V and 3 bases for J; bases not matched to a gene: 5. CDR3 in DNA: TGTGCCAGCAGCTTAGAGGGGACAGTCCTCTACGAGCAGTACTTC. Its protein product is CASSLEGTVLYEQYF.

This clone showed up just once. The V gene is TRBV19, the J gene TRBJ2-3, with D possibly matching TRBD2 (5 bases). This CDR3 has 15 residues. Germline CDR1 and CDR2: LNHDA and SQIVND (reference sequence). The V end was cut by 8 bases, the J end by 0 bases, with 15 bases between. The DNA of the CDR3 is TGTGCCAGTGAGGACGGGAAGGCTAGCACAGATACGCAGTATTTT. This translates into CASEDGKASTDTQYF. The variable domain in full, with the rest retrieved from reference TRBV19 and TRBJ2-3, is DGGITQSPKYLFRKEGQNVTLSCEQNLNHDAMYWYRQDPGQGLRLIYYSQIVNDFQKGDIAEGYSVSREKKESFPLTVTSAQKNPTAFYLCASEDGKASTDTQYFGPGTRLTVL.

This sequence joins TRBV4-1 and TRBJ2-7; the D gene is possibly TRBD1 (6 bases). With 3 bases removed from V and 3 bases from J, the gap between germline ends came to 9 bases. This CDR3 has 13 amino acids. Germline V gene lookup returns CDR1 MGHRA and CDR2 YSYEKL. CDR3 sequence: CASSQEGGYEQYF. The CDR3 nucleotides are TGCGCCAGCAGCCAGGAAGGGGGCTACGAGCAGTACTTC.

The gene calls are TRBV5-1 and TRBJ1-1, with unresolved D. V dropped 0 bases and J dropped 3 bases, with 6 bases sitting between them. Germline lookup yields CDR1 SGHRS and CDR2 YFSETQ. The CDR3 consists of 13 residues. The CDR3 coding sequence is TGCGCCAGCAGCTTGGCCACAGACACTGAAGCTTTCTTT. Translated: CASSLATDTEAFF.

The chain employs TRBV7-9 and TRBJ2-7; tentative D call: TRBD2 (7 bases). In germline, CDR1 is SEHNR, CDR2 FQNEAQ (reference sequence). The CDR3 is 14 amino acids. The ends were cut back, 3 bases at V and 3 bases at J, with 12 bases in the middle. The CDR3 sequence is CASSFGGPSYEQYF. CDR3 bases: TGTGCCAGCAGCTTCGGGGGGCCGAGCTACGAGCAGTACTTC.

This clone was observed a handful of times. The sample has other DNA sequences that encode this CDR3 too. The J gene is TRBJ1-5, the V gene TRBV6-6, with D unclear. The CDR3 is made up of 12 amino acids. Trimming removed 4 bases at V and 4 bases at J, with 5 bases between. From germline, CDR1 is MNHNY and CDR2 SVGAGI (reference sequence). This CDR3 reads CASSFLNQPQHF. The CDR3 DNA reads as TGTGCCAGCAGTTTTTTAAATCAGCCCCAGCATTTT.

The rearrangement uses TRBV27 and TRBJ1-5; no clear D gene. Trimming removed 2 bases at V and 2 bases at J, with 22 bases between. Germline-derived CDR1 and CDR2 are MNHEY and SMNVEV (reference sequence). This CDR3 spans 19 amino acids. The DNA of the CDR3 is TGTGCCAGCAGTTTAACAGAAACGAACCGTGTGCAAGGCAATCAGCCCCAGCATTTT. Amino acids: CASSLTETNRVQGNQPQHF.

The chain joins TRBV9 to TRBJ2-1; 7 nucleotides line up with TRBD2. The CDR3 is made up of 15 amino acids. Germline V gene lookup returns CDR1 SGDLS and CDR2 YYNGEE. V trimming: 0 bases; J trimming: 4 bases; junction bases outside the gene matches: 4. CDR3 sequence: CASSVAPSGYNEQFF. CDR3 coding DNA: TGTGCCAGCAGCGTAGCGCCTAGCGGTTACAATGAGCAGTTCTTC.

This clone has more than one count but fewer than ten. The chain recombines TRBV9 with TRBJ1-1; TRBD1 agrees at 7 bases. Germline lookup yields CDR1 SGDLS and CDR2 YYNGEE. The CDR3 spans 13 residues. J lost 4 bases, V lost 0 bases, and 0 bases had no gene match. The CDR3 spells CASSVGTGTEAFF. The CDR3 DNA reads TGTGCCAGCAGCGTAGGGACAGGCACTGAAGCTTTCTTT. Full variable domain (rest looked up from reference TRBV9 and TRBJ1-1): DSGVTQTPKHLITATGQRVTLRCSPRSGDLSVYWYQQSLDQGLQFLIQYYNGEERAKGNILERFSAQQFPDLHSELNLSSLELGDSALYFCASSVGTGTEAFFGQGTRLTVV.

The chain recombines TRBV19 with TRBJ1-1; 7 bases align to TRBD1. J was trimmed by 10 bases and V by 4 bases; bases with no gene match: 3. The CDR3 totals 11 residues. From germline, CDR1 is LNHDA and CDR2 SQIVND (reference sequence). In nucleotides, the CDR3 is TGTGCCAGTAGTACCCGGGACAGAGCTTTCTTT. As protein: CASSTRDRAFF. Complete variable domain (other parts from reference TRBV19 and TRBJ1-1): DGGITQSPKYLFRKEGQNVTLSCEQNLNHDAMYWYRQDPGQGLRLIYYSQIVNDFQKGDIAEGYSVSREKKESFPLTVTSAQKNPTAFYLCASSTRDRAFFGQGTRLTVV.

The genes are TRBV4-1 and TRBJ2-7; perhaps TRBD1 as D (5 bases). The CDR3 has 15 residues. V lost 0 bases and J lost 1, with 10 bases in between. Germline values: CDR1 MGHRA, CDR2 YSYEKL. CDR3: CASSQEGADSYEQYF. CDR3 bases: TGCGCCAGCAGCCAAGAAGGGGCGGATTCCTACGAGCAGTACTTC.

The CDR3 DNA follows: TGTGCCAGCAGCCCCGCTAGCGGGAGGGCCTCAGATACGCAGTATTTT. Encoded protein: CASSPASGRASDTQYF. The gene calls are TRBV21-1 and TRBJ2-3; whether TRBD2, the table's D call, matches the DNA was not checked. TRBV21-1 is shown as a pseudogene. The CDR3 has 16 amino acids.

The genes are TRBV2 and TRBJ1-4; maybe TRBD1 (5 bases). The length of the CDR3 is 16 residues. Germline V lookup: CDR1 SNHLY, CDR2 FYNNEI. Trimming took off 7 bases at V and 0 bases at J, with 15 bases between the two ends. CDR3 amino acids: CASIAGRWTTNEKLFF. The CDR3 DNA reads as TGTGCCAGCATCGCAGGGAGGTGGACAACTAATGAAAAACTGTTTTTT.

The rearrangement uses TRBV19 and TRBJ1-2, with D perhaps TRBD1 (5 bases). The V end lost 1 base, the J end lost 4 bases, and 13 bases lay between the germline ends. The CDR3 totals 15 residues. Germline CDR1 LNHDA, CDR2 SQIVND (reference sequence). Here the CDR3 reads CASSIGDRHSYGYTF. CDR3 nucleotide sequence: TGTGCCAGTAGTATAGGCGACAGACACTCCTATGGCTACACCTTC. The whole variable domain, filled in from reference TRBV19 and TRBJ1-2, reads DGGITQSPKYLFRKEGQNVTLSCEQNLNHDAMYWYRQDPGQGLRLIYYSQIVNDFQKGDIAEGYSVSREKKESFPLTVTSAQKNPTAFYLCASSIGDRHSYGYTFGSGTRLTVV.

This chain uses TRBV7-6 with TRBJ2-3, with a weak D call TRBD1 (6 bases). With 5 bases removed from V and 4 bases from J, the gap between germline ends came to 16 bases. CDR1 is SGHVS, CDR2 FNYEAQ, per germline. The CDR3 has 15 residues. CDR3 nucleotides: TGTGCCAGCAGCAATGCCCAGGACAGACCAGATACGCAGTATTTT. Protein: CASSNAQDRPDTQYF.

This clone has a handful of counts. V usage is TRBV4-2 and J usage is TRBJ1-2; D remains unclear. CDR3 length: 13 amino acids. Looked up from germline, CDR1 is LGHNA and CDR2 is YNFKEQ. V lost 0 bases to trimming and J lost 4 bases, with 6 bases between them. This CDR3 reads CASSQELAYGYTF. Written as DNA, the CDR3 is TGTGCCAGCAGCCAAGAGCTGGCCTATGGCTACACCTTC.

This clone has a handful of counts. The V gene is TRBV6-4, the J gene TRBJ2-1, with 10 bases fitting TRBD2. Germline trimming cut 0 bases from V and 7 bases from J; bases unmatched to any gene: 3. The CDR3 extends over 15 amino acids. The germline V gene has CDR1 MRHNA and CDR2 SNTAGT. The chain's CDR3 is CASSDSEAGGNEQFF. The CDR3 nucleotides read TGTGCCAGCAGTGACTCGGAAGCGGGAGGGAATGAGCAGTTCTTC.

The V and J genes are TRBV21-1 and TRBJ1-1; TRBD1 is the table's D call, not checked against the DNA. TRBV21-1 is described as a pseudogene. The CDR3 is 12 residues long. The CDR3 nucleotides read TGTGCCAGCAGCGCCCACAGGGGTGAAGCTTTCTTT. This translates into CASSAHRGEAFF.

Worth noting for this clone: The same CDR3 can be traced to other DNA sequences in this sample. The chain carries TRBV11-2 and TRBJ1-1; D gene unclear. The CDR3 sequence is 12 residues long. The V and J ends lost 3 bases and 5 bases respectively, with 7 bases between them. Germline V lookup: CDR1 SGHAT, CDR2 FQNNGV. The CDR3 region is CASSFTGTEAFF. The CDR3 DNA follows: TGTGCCAGCAGCTTTACGGGTACTGAAGCTTTCTTT.